These 11 T cell receptor beta chains came from one sample sequenced in a study of T cells in women clearing cervical HPV infection. The protocol was immunoSEQ multiplex PCR, while the TCRdb copy is restricted to in-frame clones and leaves out a portion. This sample's table has approximately 39,000 clones. Input material: blood buffy coat. These receptor sequences come from a woman aged 18 to 69 with a cervical HPV16 infection that either progressed to CIN3+ or cleared (not recorded which).

A remark on this clone: The CDR3 end is not reached by the read, which stops 3 residues before it; the germline J gene fills it in. The chain joins TRBV7-8 to TRBJ1-5, with D possibly TRBD1 on 5 matching bases. V dropped 1 base and J dropped 4 bases, with 11 bases sitting between them. The CDR3 runs 15 residues. Germline CDR1 SGHVS, CDR2 FQNEAQ. CDR3 residues: CASSLDRLLNQPQHF. The covered CDR3 bases are TGTGCCAGCAGCTTAGACAGGTTACTTAATCAGCCC.

Concerning this clone: The read stops 3 residues short of the end of the CDR3; the missing end is completed from the germline J gene. The chain joins TRBV7-2 to TRBJ1-1; 8 bases match TRBD1. There are 15 residues in the CDR3. Germline-derived CDR1 and CDR2 are SGHTA and FQGNSA. The junction had 5 bases not matched to a gene; V was cut back by 5 bases and J by 0 bases. The CDR3 reads CASSRDRLMNTEAFF. CDR3 DNA (partial): TGTGCCAGCAGCAGGGACAGGCTCATGAACACTGAA.

A word on this clone: Read data end 3 residues before the CDR3 end; the end is taken from the germline J gene. The rearrangement uses TRBV12-5 and TRBJ2-2; 8 positions agree with TRBD1. Germline V lookup: CDR1 LGHNT, CDR2 FRNRAP. This CDR3 contains 16 residues. V lost 0 bases, J lost 3 bases, and 3 bases stayed unmatched. The sequenced CDR3 bases are TGTGCTAGTGGTTTGGTAAGGACAGGGCACACCGGGGAG. It translates to CASGLVRTGHTGE. The entire CDR3 reads CASGLVRTGHTGELFF.

With regard to this clone: The read ends 3 residues before the CDR3 terminus; that terminus is restored from the germline J gene. This chain uses TRBV2 with TRBJ1-6, with a tentative D call TRBD1 (6 bases). Germline CDR1 SNHLY, CDR2 FYNNEI. CDR3 length: 14 amino acids. V was shortened by 6 bases and J by 9 bases, with 15 bases between the two germline ends. The CDR3 bases that were read are TGTGCCAGCAGACCCACAGGGTGGAGTTCACCC. Amino acid sequence: CASRPTGWSSP. The full CDR3 protein is CASRPTGWSSPLHF.

A note on this clone: The CDR3 extends 3 residues past the end of the read, so its final part is completed from the germline J gene. The J gene is TRBJ2-5, the V gene TRBV20-1, with a weak D call TRBD2 (5 bases). The germline V gene has CDR1 DFQATT and CDR2 SNEGSKA (reference sequence). Trimming removed 0 bases at V and 5 bases at J, with 16 bases between. This CDR3 has 15 amino acids. The CDR3 sequence is CSAREVLESTETQYF. The DNA read from the CDR3 is TGCAGTGCTAGAGAGGTACTAGAATCTACGGAGACC.

With regard to this clone: The read terminates 3 residues before the CDR3 end, so the remaining end is supplied by the germline J gene. This sequence joins TRBV19 and TRBJ2-3; 9 bases are shared with TRBD1. The CDR3 is 15 amino acids. Germline V gene data show CDR1 as LNHDA and CDR2 as SQIVND (reference sequence). The trim removed 3 bases at V and 2 bases at J, leaving 3 bases unmatched. CDR3 DNA (partial): TGTGCCAGTAGTATGGGACAGGGTGACACAGATACG. Amino acids: CASSMGQGDTDT. The full CDR3 sequence reads CASSMGQGDTDTQYF.

Note on this clone: Read coverage stops 3 residues before the CDR3 terminus; the germline J gene supplies the remainder. The rearrangement links TRBV19 to TRBJ1-1; D might be TRBD1 (6 bases). V lost 6 bases and J lost 0, with 11 bases in between. CDR1 and CDR2 (germline): LNHDA, SQIVND (reference sequence). The length of the CDR3 is 14 residues. CDR3 in amino acids: CASRTGVMNTEAFF. The CDR3 DNA, read in part, is TGTGCCAGTAGGACAGGTGTCATGAACACTGAA.

Worth noting for this clone: Read sequence stops 3 residues before the CDR3 end, and the germline J gene provides the missing end. The V gene is TRBV12-3 or TRBV12-4, the J gene TRBJ2-1; 9 bases are a match to TRBD2. The CDR3 consists of 17 residues. V dropped 3 bases and J dropped 5; count of bases not matched to a gene: 11. The CDR3 loop reads CASSLTVRRGGNNEQFF. The DNA read from the CDR3 is TGTGCCAGCAGTTTGACGGTACGGCGGGGGGGAAACAATGAG.

Notes on this clone: The CDR3 end is not reached by the read, which stops 3 residues before it; the germline J gene fills it in. The chain links TRBV18 to TRBJ2-1; no definite D call. CDR3 size: 11 residues. V lost 5 bases to trimming and J lost 6 bases, with 5 bases between them. Germline CDR1 KGHSH, CDR2 LQKENI. This CDR3 is CASSFRNEQFF. The part of the CDR3 DNA that was read is TGTGCCAGCTCATTCCGCAATGAG.

In the case of this clone: The CDR3 is cut off 3 residues early in the read; its end comes from the germline J gene. This chain links TRBV10-3 with TRBJ2-5, with 12 bases that match TRBD2. Trimming took 2 bases from V and 5 from J; bases not matched to a gene: 3. CDR3 length equals 15 residues. Germline CDR1 is ENHRY and CDR2 is SYGVKD. CDR3 DNA (partial): TGTGCCATCAGTGAGGCGCTAGCGGGGGGGGAGACC. Residues: CAISEALAGGET. Given in full, the CDR3 is CAISEALAGGETQYF.

The sequenced part of the CDR3 DNA is TGTGCCAGAAGCCTTCGACTAGCGGGGGGGCAATGGAACACAGATACG. Translated: CARSLRLAGGQWNTDT. The whole CDR3 protein is CARSLRLAGGQWNTDTQYF. The V call is TRBV5-3, the J call TRBJ2-3; 14 positions agree with TRBD2. From the germline J gene comes the end of the CDR3, since the read stops 3 residues before it. TRBV5-3 is classed as an ORF, of uncertain function. The V gene end was trimmed by 4 bases and the J gene end by 2 bases; junction bases not matched to a gene: 12. The CDR3 covers 19 residues.